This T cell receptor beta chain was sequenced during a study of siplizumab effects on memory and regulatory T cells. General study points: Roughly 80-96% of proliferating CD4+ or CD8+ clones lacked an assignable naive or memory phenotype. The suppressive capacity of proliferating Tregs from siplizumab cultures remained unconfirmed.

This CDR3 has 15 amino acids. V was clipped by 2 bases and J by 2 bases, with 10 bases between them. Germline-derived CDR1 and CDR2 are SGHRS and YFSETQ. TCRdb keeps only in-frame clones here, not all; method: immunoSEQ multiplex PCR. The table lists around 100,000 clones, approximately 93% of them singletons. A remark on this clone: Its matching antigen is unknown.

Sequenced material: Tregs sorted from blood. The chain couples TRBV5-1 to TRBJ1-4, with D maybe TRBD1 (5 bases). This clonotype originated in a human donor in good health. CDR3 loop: CASSFGASTNEKLFF. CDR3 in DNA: TGCGCCAGCAGCTTTGGGGCCTCCACTAATGAAAAACTGTTTTTT.